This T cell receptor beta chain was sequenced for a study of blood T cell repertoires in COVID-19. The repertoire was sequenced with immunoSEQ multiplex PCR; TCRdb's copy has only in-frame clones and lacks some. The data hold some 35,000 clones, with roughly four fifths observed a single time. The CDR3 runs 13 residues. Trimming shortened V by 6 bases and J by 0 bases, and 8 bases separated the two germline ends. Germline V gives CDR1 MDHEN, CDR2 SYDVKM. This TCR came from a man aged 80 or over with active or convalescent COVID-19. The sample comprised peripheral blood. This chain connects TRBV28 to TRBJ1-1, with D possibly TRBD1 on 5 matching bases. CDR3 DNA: TGTGCCAGCAGATCAGGGTTGAACACTGAAGCTTTCTTT. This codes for CASRSGLNTEAFF.